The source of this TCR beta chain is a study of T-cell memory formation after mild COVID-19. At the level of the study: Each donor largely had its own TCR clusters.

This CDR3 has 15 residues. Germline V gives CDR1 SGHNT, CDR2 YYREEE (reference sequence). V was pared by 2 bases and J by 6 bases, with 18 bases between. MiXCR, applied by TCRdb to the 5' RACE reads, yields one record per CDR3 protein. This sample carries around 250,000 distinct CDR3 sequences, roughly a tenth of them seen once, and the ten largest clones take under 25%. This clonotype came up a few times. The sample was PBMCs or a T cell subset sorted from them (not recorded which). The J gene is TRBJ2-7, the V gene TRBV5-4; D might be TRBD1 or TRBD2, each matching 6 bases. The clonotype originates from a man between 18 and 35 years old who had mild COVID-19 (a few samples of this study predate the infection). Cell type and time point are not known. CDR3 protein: CASSFGGGRPGEQYF. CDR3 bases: TGTGCCAGCAGCTTTGGAGGGGGGCGTCCTGGCGAGCAGTACTTC.